This TCR beta chain was sequenced in a study of blood T cell repertoires in COVID-19. Overall study context: Material from acute and convalescent COVID-19 was sourced from the United States, Italy and Spain.

Germline loops: CDR1 KGHSH, CDR2 LQKENI. The CDR3 has 11 amino acids. V lost 8 bases and J 2 bases, leaving 5 bases between the germline ends. Original handling: Reference gene primer amplification yielded estimated nucleated cell counts. The protocol was immunoSEQ multiplex PCR, while the TCRdb copy is restricted to in-frame clones and leaves out a portion. Clone size and V and J calls were adopted from that table, with D and trimming inferred from the DNA. This table has about 200,000 clones, 82% appearing once. Participants, about 18 to 90 years old, spanned 25 or so US areas. Assignment of participants to cohorts was predicated upon participant-reported clinical history.

What was sequenced was PBMCs or T cells enriched from blood (not recorded which). This chain joins TRBV18 and TRBJ2-3; D is undetermined. This receptor was obtained from a man aged 40-49 years who had recovered from COVID-19. The CDR3 DNA is TGTGCCAGCCTTTACACAGATACGCAGTATTTT. It specifies CASLYTDTQYF.